These 29 T cell receptor beta chains originate from one sample sequenced in a study of identical twins. TCRdb passed the 5' RACE reads through MiXCR, listing each CDR3 protein once. The repertoire holds 350,000 to 400,000 distinct CDR3 sequences, with approximately 8.7% as singletons. Sequenced input: naive T cells sorted from blood. These receptor sequences come from a woman aged 50 to 60 in good health.

This clonotype came up many times. This chain uses TRBV7-9 with TRBJ2-1; 11 bases agree with TRBD2. V dropped 4 bases and J dropped 5; count of bases not matched to a gene: 7. The germline gives CDR1 SEHNR, CDR2 FQNEAQ (reference sequence). The length of the CDR3 is 16 residues. DNA for the CDR3: TGTGCCAGCAGCTCCCGTTCGGGACTAGCGGACAATGAGCAGTTCTTC. Protein sequence: CASSSRSGLADNEQFF. The variable domain in full, completed from reference TRBV7-9 and TRBJ2-1, reads DTGVSQNPRHKITKRGQNVTFRCDPISEHNRLYWYRQTLGQGPEFLTYFQNEAQLEKSRLLSDRFSAERPKGSFSTLEIQRTEQGDSAMYLCASSSRSGLADNEQFFGPGTRLTVL.

This clonotype was detected many times. The gene calls are TRBV15 and TRBJ1-3, with D possibly matching TRBD1 (5 bases). V lost 0 bases to trimming and J lost 0 bases, with 18 bases between them. Germline loops: CDR1 LNHNV, CDR2 YYDKDF (reference sequence). This CDR3 is built from 19 residues. CDR3 protein: CATSREGVLDSNSGNTIYF. In DNA, the CDR3 is TGTGCCACCAGCAGAGAGGGGGTTCTCGATTCTAACTCTGGAAACACCATATATTTT.

CDR3: CASSQGRGSEGAFF. As DNA, the CDR3 is TGTGCCAGCAGCCAAGGTAGGGGTTCCGAGGGCGCTTTCTTT. The chain carries TRBV3-1 and TRBJ1-1; a weak D match, TRBD1 (5 bases). The germline V gene encodes CDR1 LGHDT and CDR2 YNNKEL (reference sequence). The CDR3 contains 14 residues. Trimming took 1 base from V and 11 from J, leaving 17 bases between them. Combining the CDR3 with reference TRBV3-1 and TRBJ1-1 gives the whole variable domain DTAVSQTPKYLVTQMGNDKSIKCEQNLGHDTMYWYKQDSKKFLKIMFSYNNKELIINETVPNRFSPKSPDKAHLNLHINSLELGDSAVYFCASSQGRGSEGAFFGQGTRLTVV.

The chain recombines TRBV29-1 with TRBJ2-2; D not resolved. Trimming left V 4 bases short and J 0 bases short, with 6 bases between. The germline CDR1 and CDR2 sequences are SQVTM and ANQGSEA. The CDR3 contains 13 residues. The DNA for the CDR3 is TGCAGCGTTGCCCGAACGAACACCGGGGAGCTGTTTTTT. Encoded protein: CSVARTNTGELFF.

V usage is TRBV6-1 and J usage is TRBJ2-7; possible D gene TRBD2, 5 bases. The germline V gene encodes CDR1 MNHNS and CDR2 SASEGT. This CDR3 has 14 amino acids. V was trimmed by 5 bases and J by 3 bases, leaving 14 bases between them. Here the CDR3 DNA reads TGTGCCAGCAGTTTCCGAACTAGTTTCTACGAGCAGTACGTC. This gives the protein CASSFRTSFYEQYV.

The J gene is TRBJ2-1, the V gene TRBV12-5; perhaps TRBD1 as D (5 bases). V shed 4 bases and J shed 10 bases, with 14 bases lying between them. Germline CDR1 is LGHNT and CDR2 is FRNRAP. The CDR3 runs 13 residues. The CDR3 spells CASGSSPRAEQFF. CDR3 sequence (DNA): TGTGCTAGTGGTTCGTCCCCCAGGGCCGAGCAGTTCTTC.

This clonotype was seen a few times. This rearrangement joins TRBV6-2 or TRBV6-3 to TRBJ2-5, with D unclear. With 2 bases removed from V and 1 base from J, the gap between germline ends came to 8 bases. CDR1 and CDR2 from the germline V gene are MNHEY and SVGEGT. The CDR3 totals 14 residues. The CDR3 DNA follows: TGTGCCAGCAGTTACGTCGTAGTCCAAGAGACCCAGTACTTC. It codes for CASSYVVVQETQYF.

Only one count was recorded for this clonotype. V usage is TRBV24-1 and J usage is TRBJ2-7, with D possibly TRBD1 on 5 matching bases. V lost 5 bases and J lost 5, with 12 bases in between. This CDR3 is built from 13 residues. Germline V gene data show CDR1 as KGHDR and CDR2 as SFDVKD. The CDR3 spells CATSADIGDEQYF. CDR3 DNA sequence: TGTGCCACCAGTGCGGACATAGGCGACGAGCAGTACTTC.

The V gene is TRBV5-6, the J gene TRBJ2-1; 14 bases line up with TRBD2. The V and J ends lost 5 bases and 8 bases, in that order; junction bases with no gene match: 6. Germline assignment: CDR1 SGHDT and CDR2 YYEEEE. This CDR3 contains 15 residues. The CDR3 nucleotides are TGTGCCAGCAGTTCGGGACTAGCGGGAGTGGATGAGCAGTTCTTC. Translation: CASSSGLAGVDEQFF. The complete variable domain, with remaining parts taken from reference TRBV5-6 and TRBJ2-1, reads DAGVTQSPTHLIKTRGQQVTLRCSPKSGHDTVSWYQQALGQGPQFIFQYYEEEERQRGNFPDRFSGHQFPNYSSELNVNALLLGDSALYLCASSSGLAGVDEQFFGPGTRLTVL.

This clonotype was counted between two and nine times. This chain connects TRBV7-8 to TRBJ2-7, with TRBD2 matching 11 bases. The V and J ends lost 8 bases and 6 bases, in that order; junction bases with no gene match: 3. The CDR3 consists of 12 residues. The germline CDR1 and CDR2 sequences are SGHVS and FQNEAQ. This CDR3 is CASGTSGTEQYF. The CDR3 coding sequence is TGTGCCAGCGGGACTAGCGGCACCGAGCAGTACTTC.

This clonotype has a handful of counts. The chain has TRBV5-1 and TRBJ2-1, with TRBD1 as a possible D gene (5 bases). Germline CDR1 and CDR2: SGHRS and YFSETQ. The CDR3 covers 17 residues. Trimming pared 0 bases from V and 5 bases from J, leaving 18 bases between. CDR3 nucleotides: TGCGCCAGCAGCTTGGCCTTAGGACACGTCCTGAACAATGAGCAGTTCTTC. Its translation is CASSLALGHVLNNEQFF.

At least ten counts were recorded for this clonotype. The rearrangement uses TRBV12-3 or TRBV12-4 and TRBJ2-1; D may be TRBD2 (6 bases). Between the trimmed V and J ends, which lost 6 bases and 4 bases, there was a span of 13 bases. The CDR3 runs 14 residues. This chain's CDR3 is CASSRLGGYNEQFF. The CDR3 bases are TGTGCCAGCAGCAGACTAGGCGGGTACAATGAGCAGTTCTTC.

This clonotype was counted many times. The genes are TRBV7-2 and TRBJ1-1; the D is unclear. This CDR3 is 15 amino acids long. The germline gives CDR1 SGHTA, CDR2 FQGNSA. Deletions cut 5 bases from V and 2 bases from J, with 15 bases between. CDR3 sequence reads: CASSQRMILNTEAFF. Written as DNA, the CDR3 is TGTGCCAGCAGCCAGAGGATGATCTTAAACACTGAAGCTTTCTTT. Using reference TRBV7-2 and TRBJ1-1 for the parts outside the CDR3, the full variable domain is GAGVSQSPSNKVTEKGKDVELRCDPISGHTALYWYRQSLGQGLEFLIYFQGNSAPDKSGLPSDRFSAERTGGSVSTLTIQRTQQEDSAVYLCASSQRMILNTEAFFGQGTRLTVV.

The rearrangement uses TRBV30 and TRBJ2-7; TRBD2 aligns across 7 bases. V shed 5 bases, J shed 0 bases, and the junction held 10 bases outside the gene matches. The CDR3 runs 15 residues. Germline V lookup: CDR1 GTSNPN, CDR2 SVGIG (reference sequence). The CDR3 here is CAWAHTSANSYEQYF. The CDR3 DNA sequence: TGTGCCTGGGCCCATACTAGCGCTAACTCCTACGAGCAGTACTTC.

The chain links TRBV3-1 to TRBJ2-7; D not resolved. There are 15 residues in the CDR3. Germline CDR1 is LGHDT and CDR2 is YNNKEL (reference sequence). V shed 5 bases and J shed 2 bases, with 16 bases lying between them. This CDR3 is CASSSWTPGAYEQYF. CDR3 DNA: TGTGCCAGCAGCTCCTGGACCCCAGGAGCCTACGAGCAGTACTTC.

This clonotype was detected ten times or more. The chain recombines TRBV6-4 with TRBJ2-1, with D perhaps TRBD2 (5 bases). This CDR3 is 15 amino acids long. Trimming stripped 6 bases from V and 5 bases from J, with 17 bases between. Germline CDR1 is MRHNA and CDR2 is SNTAGT. CDR3 loop: CASSRFFGVNNEQFF. DNA for the CDR3: TGTGCCAGCAGCCGGTTTTTCGGGGTCAACAATGAGCAGTTCTTC.

J is TRBJ2-7 and V is TRBV20-1, with a tentative D call TRBD2 (6 bases). V shed 0 bases and J shed 3 bases, with 12 bases lying between them. CDR1 is DFQATT, CDR2 SNEGSKA, per germline (reference sequence). The CDR3 is 14 residues long. The CDR3 loop reads CSAREPGENYEQYF. CDR3 DNA sequence: TGCAGTGCTAGAGAGCCGGGAGAAAACTACGAGCAGTACTTC.

This clonotype was picked up many times. V is TRBV29-1 and J is TRBJ2-1, with 14 nucleotides matching TRBD2. J lost 9 bases, V lost 4 bases, and 5 bases had no gene match. The germline V gene encodes CDR1 SQVTM and CDR2 ANQGSEA. The CDR3 length is 14 residues. As DNA, the CDR3 is TGCAGCGTTGTGGGACTAGCGGGAGTGGGTGAGCAGTTCTTC. This sequence encodes CSVVGLAGVGEQFF.

This clonotype was seen a few times. The genes are TRBV20-1 and TRBJ2-1; D is ambiguous. Trimming took off 4 bases at V and 6 bases at J, with 4 bases between the two ends. Germline V gives CDR1 DFQATT, CDR2 SNEGSKA (reference sequence). The CDR3 is made up of 10 amino acids. The CDR3: CSANFNEQFF. CDR3 nucleotide sequence: TGCAGTGCTAATTTCAATGAGCAGTTCTTC.

The chain uses TRBV3-1 and TRBJ2-1; D might be TRBD1 or TRBD2, each matching 5 bases. Germline V gene sequence: CDR1 LGHDT, CDR2 YNNKEL (reference sequence). This CDR3 comprises 16 residues. Trimming took off 6 bases at V and 1 base at J, with 16 bases between the two ends. This CDR3 reads CASRNRDARSYNEQFF. CDR3 DNA: TGTGCCAGCAGGAACCGGGACGCCCGATCCTACAATGAGCAGTTCTTC.

This clonotype was counted at least ten times. J is TRBJ1-5 and V is TRBV12-3 or TRBV12-4; D possibly corresponds to TRBD1 (5 bases). V was trimmed by 6 bases and J by 4 bases, leaving 19 bases between them. CDR3 size: 16 residues. DNA of the CDR3: TGTGCCAGCAGGCCCCGGCAGGGAAGCCTTAATCAGCCCCAGCATTTT. Translated, it gives CASRPRQGSLNQPQHF.

Comment on this clonotype: A read error may produce the germline difference seen at one junction end. V usage is TRBV3-1 and J usage is TRBJ1-6; TRBD1 aligns across 8 bases. There are 15 residues in the CDR3. The V gene's germline CDR1 is LGHDT and CDR2 YNNKEL (reference sequence). CDR3: CASGQVGQGISPLHF. In DNA, the CDR3 is TGTGCCAGCGGCCAAGTCGGACAGGGAATCTCACCCCTCCACTTT. Based on the CDR3 plus reference TRBV3-1 and TRBJ1-6, the full variable domain is DTAVSQTPKYLVTQMGNDKSIKCEQNLGHDTMYWYKQDSKKFLKIMFSYNNKELIINETVPNRFSPKSPDKAHLNLHINSLELGDSAVYFCASGQVGQGISPLHFGNGTRLTVT.

This clonotype was counted a few times. This chain uses TRBV12-3 or TRBV12-4 with TRBJ1-1; no firm D call. V was shortened by 4 bases and J by 0 bases, with 15 bases between the two germline ends. The CDR3 extends over 16 amino acids. The CDR3 loop reads CASSSADPLMNTEAFF. The CDR3 DNA reads as TGTGCCAGCAGTTCCGCAGATCCCCTTATGAACACTGAAGCTTTCTTT.

This clonotype has at least ten counts. The chain employs TRBV24-1 and TRBJ1-1, with D hard to call. CDR3 length: 11 residues. The ends were cut back, 7 bases at V and 4 bases at J, with 6 bases in the middle. Germline CDR1 and CDR2: KGHDR and SFDVKD. CDR3 nucleotides: TGTGCCACCAGGGTGGGCACTGAAGCTTTCTTT. Its translation is CATRVGTEAFF.

The sample holds a few counts of this clonotype. The J gene is TRBJ1-2, the V gene TRBV20-1; possible D gene TRBD1, 5 bases. Germline assignment: CDR1 DFQATT and CDR2 SNEGSKA (reference sequence). The CDR3 extends over 15 amino acids. The V end was cut by 0 bases, the J end by 4 bases, with 15 bases between. This CDR3 reads CSAREGGRVGYGYTF. As DNA, the CDR3 is TGCAGTGCTAGAGAGGGCGGCAGGGTAGGCTATGGCTACACCTTC.

This clonotype was observed a few times. The chain carries TRBV29-1 and TRBJ2-5; D remains unclear. The CDR3 length is 12 residues. V was cut by 3 bases and J by 0 bases, with 5 bases left in between. The germline V gene encodes CDR1 SQVTM and CDR2 ANQGSEA. The CDR3 here is CSVDPNQETQYF. CDR3 nucleotides: TGCAGCGTTGATCCGAACCAAGAGACCCAGTACTTC.

The sample holds a few counts of this clonotype. The chain recombines TRBV3-1 with TRBJ2-4; 7 bases map to TRBD2. This CDR3 contains 13 residues. Germline assignment: CDR1 LGHDT and CDR2 YNNKEL (reference sequence). The ends lost 6 bases at V and 5 bases at J; junction bases unmatched: 4. Here the CDR3 DNA reads TGTGCCAGCAGTATCCGGGGGGAAAACATTCAGTACTTC. Residues: CASSIRGENIQYF. Supplemented by reference TRBV3-1 and TRBJ2-4, the full variable domain reads DTAVSQTPKYLVTQMGNDKSIKCEQNLGHDTMYWYKQDSKKFLKIMFSYNNKELIINETVPNRFSPKSPDKAHLNLHINSLELGDSAVYFCASSIRGENIQYFGAGTRLSVL.

This clonotype was seen ten or more times. V gene TRBV11-3 combines with J gene TRBJ1-1; D uncertain. This CDR3 has 12 amino acids. Germline assignment: CDR1 SGHNT and CDR2 YENEEA. V gave up 5 bases and J gave up 1 base, with 5 bases separating them. The CDR3 nucleotides read TGTGCCAGCAGCCTCCGGAACACTGAAGCTTTCTTT. As protein: CASSLRNTEAFF.

In this sample, this clonotype turned up many times. The chain recombines TRBV5-1 with TRBJ2-5; D possibly uses TRBD1 or TRBD2 (5 bases each). The CDR3 spans 14 residues. V shed 3 bases and J shed 5 bases, with 14 bases lying between them. Germline V CDR1 and CDR2: SGHRS, YFSETQ. As DNA, the CDR3 is TGCGCCAGCAGCTCCGGGACCCAGACGGAGACCCAGTACTTC. It is translated as CASSSGTQTETQYF.